The 5 T cell receptor beta chains below all came from one sample that was sequenced in a study of cytomegalovirus exposure and HLA in healthy donors. The study ran its PCR with 60 Vbeta and 13 Jbeta primers. Clones were read by immunoSEQ multiplex PCR, and TCRdb kept only the in-frame ones, dropping some. The sample shows about 160,000 clones, 65% to 70% of them seen only once. The sequenced sample was PBMCs. The receptors were sampled from a young woman in good health and CMV-seropositive.

Concerning this clone: One junction end disagrees with the germline gene, perhaps due to a read error. CDR3 sequence (DNA): TGTGCCGGCAGTTACCAGGGGGCCGGCACTGAAGCTTTCTTT. Encoded protein: CAGSYQGAGTEAFF. V gene TRBV6-5 combines with J gene TRBJ1-1, with 8 bases matching TRBD1. CDR3 length equals 14 residues. Germline CDR1 and CDR2: MNHEY and SVGAGI.

The rearrangement uses TRBV5-1 and TRBJ2-5; D is ambiguous. The CDR3 is 18 residues long. Trimming cost V 0 bases and J 2 bases, with 20 bases left between them. Germline CDR1 SGHRS, CDR2 YFSETQ. This chain's CDR3 is CASSLAGSMFSGQETQYF. CDR3 bases: TGCGCCAGCAGCTTGGCCGGGTCCATGTTCAGTGGACAAGAGACCCAGTACTTC.

This chain connects TRBV5-1 to TRBJ2-3; D remains ambiguous. The length of the CDR3 is 16 residues. V lost 2 bases, J lost 1 base, and 14 bases lay in between. Germline V gene sequence: CDR1 SGHRS, CDR2 YFSETQ. DNA for the CDR3: TGCGCCAGCAGCTTCTCGGTAGCCAGACGCACAGATACGCAGTATTTT. Encoded protein: CASSFSVARRTDTQYF.

The V and J genes are TRBV4-2 and TRBJ1-1; 9 nucleotides match TRBD1. Looked up from germline, CDR1 is LGHNA and CDR2 is YNFKEQ. After removal of 5 bases from V and 5 bases from J, the junction contained 12 bases not matched to a gene. The CDR3 runs to 16 residues. CDR3: CASSALRGQGGTEAFF. The CDR3 nucleotides are TGTGCCAGCAGCGCTCTTCGGGGACAGGGAGGTACTGAAGCTTTCTTT.

There are a few counts of this clone. V gene TRBV27 combines with J gene TRBJ2-5; 8 bases line up with TRBD1. Losses at the gene ends were 8 bases for V and 4 bases for J; bases not matched to a gene: 12. CDR3 length: 15 residues. Germline values: CDR1 MNHEY, CDR2 SMNVEV (reference sequence). The CDR3 region has the DNA TGTGCCAGCGCCTGGGGGACAGGAGAAAGAGAGACCCAGTACTTC. As protein: CASAWGTGERETQYF.